This T cell receptor (beta chain) was recorded in a study of CD8 T cells in ankylosing spondylitis. The study, taken as a whole, reports: Relatively scarce in peripheral blood, disease-linked clones were CD8+. What seemed typical of ankylosing spondylitis blood was a TCR beta motif built from about 8 highly homologous variants. Before this, some motif variants had been reported in reactive arthritis synovial fluid and blood.

The CDR3 spans 12 residues. The germline V gene encodes CDR1 GTSNPN and CDR2 SVGIG (reference sequence). Trimming shortened V by 0 bases and J by 12 bases, and 12 bases separated the two germline ends. Of note for this clonotype: Its antigen is unknown.

TCRdb recomputed calls from the 5' RACE reads with MiXCR, one row per CDR3 protein. The sample includes about 540,000 distinct CDR3 sequences, roughly 13% of them seen just once. The chain has TRBV30 and TRBJ2-1; D not resolved. The source is a male donor with ankylosing spondylitis. The sequencing input was blood, either unsorted or a sorted T cell fraction (not recorded which). The CDR3 protein is CAWSVEPLGQFF. In DNA form, the CDR3 reads TGTGCCTGGAGTGTGGAACCTTTGGGGCAGTTCTTC.